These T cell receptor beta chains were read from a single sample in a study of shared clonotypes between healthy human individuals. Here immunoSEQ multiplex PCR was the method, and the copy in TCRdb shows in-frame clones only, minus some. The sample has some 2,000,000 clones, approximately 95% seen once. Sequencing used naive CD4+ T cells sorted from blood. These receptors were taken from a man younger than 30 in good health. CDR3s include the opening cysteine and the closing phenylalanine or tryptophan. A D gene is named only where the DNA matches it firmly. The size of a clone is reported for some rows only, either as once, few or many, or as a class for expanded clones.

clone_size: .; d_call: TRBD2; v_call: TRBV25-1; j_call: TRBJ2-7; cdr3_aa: CASSDGGGKYEQYF; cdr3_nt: TGTGCCAGCAGTGACGGCGGGGGGAAATACGAGCAGTACTTC
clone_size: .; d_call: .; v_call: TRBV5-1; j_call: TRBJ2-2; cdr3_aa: CASSLDIGTGELFF; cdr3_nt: TGCGCCAGCAGCTTGGACATTGGGACCGGGGAGCTGTTTTTT
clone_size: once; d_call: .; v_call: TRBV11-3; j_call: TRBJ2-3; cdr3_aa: CASSLVGTGADTQYF; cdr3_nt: TGTGCCAGCAGCTTAGTGGGTACTGGGGCAGATACGCAGTATTTT
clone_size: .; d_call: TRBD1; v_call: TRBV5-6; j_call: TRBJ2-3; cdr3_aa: CASSEQGWGDTQYF; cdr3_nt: TGTGCCAGCAGCGAACAGGGGTGGGGAGATACGCAGTATTTT
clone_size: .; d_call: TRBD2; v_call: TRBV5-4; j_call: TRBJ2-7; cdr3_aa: CASSFSTSGTSEQYF; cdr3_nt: TGTGCCAGCAGCTTTTCGACTAGCGGGACCTCCGAGCAGTACTTC
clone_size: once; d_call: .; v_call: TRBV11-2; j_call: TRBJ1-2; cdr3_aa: CASSLRQQNNYGYTF; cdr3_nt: TGTGCCAGCAGCCTAAGACAGCAAAATAACTATGGCTACACCTTC
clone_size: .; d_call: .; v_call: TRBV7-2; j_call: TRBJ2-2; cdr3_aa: CARVRAANTGELFF; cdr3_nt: TGTGCCAGGGTGAGGGCTGCGAACACCGGGGAGCTGTTTTTT
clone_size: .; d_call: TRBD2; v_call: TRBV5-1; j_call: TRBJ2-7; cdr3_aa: CASTLGAGGPWDEQYF; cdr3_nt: TGCGCCAGCACCTTGGGGGCGGGAGGGCCATGGGACGAGCAGTACTTC
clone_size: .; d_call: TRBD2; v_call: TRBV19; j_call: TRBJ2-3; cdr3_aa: CAASGRNTDTQYF; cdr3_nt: TGTGCCGCTAGCGGGAGGAACACAGATACGCAGTATTTT
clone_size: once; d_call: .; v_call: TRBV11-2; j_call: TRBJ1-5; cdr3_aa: CASSPHNSNQPQHF; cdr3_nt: TGTGCCAGCAGCCCACATAATAGCAATCAGCCCCAGCATTTT
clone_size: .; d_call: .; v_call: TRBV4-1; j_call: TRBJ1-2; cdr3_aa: CASSQEGQGYGYTF; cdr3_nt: TGCGCCAGCAGCCAAGAAGGCCAGGGCTATGGCTACACCTTC
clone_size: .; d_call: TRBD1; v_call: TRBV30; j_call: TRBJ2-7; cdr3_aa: CAWSGGQGEYF; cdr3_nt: TGTGCCTGGAGTGGGGGACAGGGAGAGTACTTC
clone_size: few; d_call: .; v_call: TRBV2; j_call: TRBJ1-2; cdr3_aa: CASSEGGAYGYTF; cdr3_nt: TGTGCCAGCAGTGAAGGAGGGGCCTATGGCTACACCTTC
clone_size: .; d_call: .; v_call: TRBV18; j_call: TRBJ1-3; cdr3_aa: CASWRDSGNTIYF; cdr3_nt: TGTGCCAGCTGGCGAGACTCTGGAAACACCATATATTTT
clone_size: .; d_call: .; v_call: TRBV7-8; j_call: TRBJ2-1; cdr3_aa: CASSLRAVDNEQFF; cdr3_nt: TGTGCCAGCAGCCTGAGAGCCGTCGACAATGAGCAGTTCTTC
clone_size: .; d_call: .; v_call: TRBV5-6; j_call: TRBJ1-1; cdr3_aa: CASSLVASRRVLNEAFF; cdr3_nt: TGTGCCAGCAGCTTGGTCGCTTCTCGGAGGGTTCTTAACGAAGCTTTCTTT
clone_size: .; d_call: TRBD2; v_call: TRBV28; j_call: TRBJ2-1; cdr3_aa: CASSLGTSPNEQFF; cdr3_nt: TGTGCCAGCAGTTTGGGGACTAGCCCCAATGAGCAGTTCTTC
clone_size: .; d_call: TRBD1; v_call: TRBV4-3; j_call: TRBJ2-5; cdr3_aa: CASSQVLPGGGTGTQETQYF; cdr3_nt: TGCGCCAGCAGCCAAGTTCTCCCAGGAGGAGGGACAGGGACCCAAGAGACCCAGTACTTC
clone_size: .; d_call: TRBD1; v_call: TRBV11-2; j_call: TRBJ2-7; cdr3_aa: CASSRDRERNEQYF; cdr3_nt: TGTGCCAGCAGCCGCGACAGGGAAAGAAACGAGCAGTACTTC
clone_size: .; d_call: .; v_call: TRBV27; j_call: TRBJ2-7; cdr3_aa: CASSLGGYSYEQYF; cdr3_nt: TGTGCCAGCAGTTTAGGCGGATACTCCTACGAGCAGTACTTC
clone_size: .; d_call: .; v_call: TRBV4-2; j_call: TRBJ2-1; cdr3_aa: CASSQVRISEQFF; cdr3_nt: TGTGCCAGCAGCCAAGTTCGCATCAGTGAGCAGTTCTTC
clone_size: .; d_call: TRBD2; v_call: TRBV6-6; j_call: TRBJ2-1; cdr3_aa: CASSPSGSYNEQFF; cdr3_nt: TGTGCCAGCAGCCCTAGCGGGAGCTACAATGAGCAGTTCTTC
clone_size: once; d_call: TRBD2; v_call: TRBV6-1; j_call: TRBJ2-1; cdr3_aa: CASRRGLAVNEQFF; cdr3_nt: TGTGCCAGCAGGAGGGGACTAGCGGTCAATGAGCAGTTCTTC
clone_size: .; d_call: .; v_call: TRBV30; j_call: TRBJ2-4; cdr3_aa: CAWSVTGYPAKNIQYF; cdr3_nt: TGTGCCTGGAGTGTAACGGGGTACCCGGCCAAAAACATTCAGTACTTC
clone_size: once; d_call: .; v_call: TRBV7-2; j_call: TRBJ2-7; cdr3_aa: CASSFGPASYEQYF; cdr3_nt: TGTGCCAGCAGCTTTGGGCCGGCATCCTACGAGCAGTACTTC
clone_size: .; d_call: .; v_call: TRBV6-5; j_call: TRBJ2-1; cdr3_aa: CASSRSSYNEQFF; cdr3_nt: TGTGCCAGCAGTCGTAGCTCCTACAATGAGCAGTTCTTC
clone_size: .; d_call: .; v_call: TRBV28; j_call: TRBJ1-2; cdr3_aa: CATERSPYGYTF; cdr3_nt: TGTGCCACCGAAAGGTCCCCCTATGGCTACACCTTC
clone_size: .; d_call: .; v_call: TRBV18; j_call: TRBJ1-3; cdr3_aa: CASSPPGPSTDTIYF; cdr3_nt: TGTGCCAGCTCACCCCCCGGACCCTCTACTGACACCATATATTTT
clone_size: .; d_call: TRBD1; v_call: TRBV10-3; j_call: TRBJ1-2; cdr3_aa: CAISEDRGSWGYTF; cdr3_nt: TGTGCCATCAGTGAAGACAGGGGGTCTTGGGGCTACACCTTC
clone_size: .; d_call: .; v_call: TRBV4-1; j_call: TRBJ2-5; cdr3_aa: CASSQAGTQYF; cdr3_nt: TGCGCCAGCAGCCAGGCCGGAACCCAGTACTTC
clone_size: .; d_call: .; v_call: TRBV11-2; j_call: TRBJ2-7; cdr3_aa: CASSLEPGPREQYF; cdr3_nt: TGTGCCAGCAGCTTAGAACCGGGGCCTAGGGAGCAGTACTTC
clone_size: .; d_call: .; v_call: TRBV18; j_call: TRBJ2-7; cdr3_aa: CASSPLGGIYEQYF; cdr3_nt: TGTGCCAGCTCACCACTTGGGGGGATCTACGAGCAGTACTTC
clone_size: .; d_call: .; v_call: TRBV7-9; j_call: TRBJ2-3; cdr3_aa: CASSLVAGRLNTDTQYF; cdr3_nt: TGTGCCAGCAGCTTAGTGGCAGGCAGACTAAACACAGATACGCAGTATTTT
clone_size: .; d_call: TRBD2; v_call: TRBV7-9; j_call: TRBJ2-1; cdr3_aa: CASSYRAASGNEQFF; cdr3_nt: TGTGCCAGCAGCTATAGGGCGGCTAGCGGGAATGAGCAGTTCTTC
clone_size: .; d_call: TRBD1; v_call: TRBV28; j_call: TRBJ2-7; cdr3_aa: CASSGQGVVGEQYF; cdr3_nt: TGTGCCAGCTCGGGACAGGGGGTCGTCGGCGAGCAGTACTTC
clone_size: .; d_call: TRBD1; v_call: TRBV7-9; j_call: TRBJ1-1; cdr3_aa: CASSSQGATEAFF; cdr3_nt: TGTGCCAGCAGCTCCCAGGGGGCCACTGAAGCTTTCTTT
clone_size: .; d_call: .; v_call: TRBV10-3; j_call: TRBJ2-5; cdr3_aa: CAISEYSQETQYF; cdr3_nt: TGTGCCATCAGTGAGTACAGCCAAGAGACCCAGTACTTC
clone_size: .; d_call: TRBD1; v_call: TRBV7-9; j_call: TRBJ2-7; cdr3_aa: CASSLATGDRGGYEQYF; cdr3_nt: TGTGCCAGCAGCTTAGCCACCGGGGACAGGGGAGGTTACGAGCAGTACTTC
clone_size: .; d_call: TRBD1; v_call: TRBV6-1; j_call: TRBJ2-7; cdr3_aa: CAGSGTGPPYEQYF; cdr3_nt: TGTGCCGGGTCCGGGACAGGGCCCCCCTACGAGCAGTACTTC
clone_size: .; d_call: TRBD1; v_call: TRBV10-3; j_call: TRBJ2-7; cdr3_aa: CAISGGTGFREQYF; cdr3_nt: TGTGCCATCAGTGGAGGGACAGGGTTCAGGGAGCAGTACTTC
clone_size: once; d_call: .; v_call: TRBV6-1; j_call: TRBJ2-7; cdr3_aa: CASSEGAQPYEQYF; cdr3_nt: TGTGCCAGCAGTGAAGGTGCACAGCCCTACGAGCAGTACTTC
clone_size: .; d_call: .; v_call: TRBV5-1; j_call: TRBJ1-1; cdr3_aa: CASSLGGLDTEAFF; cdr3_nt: TGCGCCAGCAGTTTGGGCGGCCTGGACACTGAAGCTTTCTTT
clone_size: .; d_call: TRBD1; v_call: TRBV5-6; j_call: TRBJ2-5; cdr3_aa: CASSTFWTGGQETQYF; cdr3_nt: TGTGCCAGCAGCACCTTCTGGACAGGGGGCCAAGAGACCCAGTACTTC
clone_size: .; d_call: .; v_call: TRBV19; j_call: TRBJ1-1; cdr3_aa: CASSFRGRGGNTEAFF; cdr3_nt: TGTGCCAGTAGTTTCCGGGGCAGAGGCGGGAACACTGAAGCTTTCTTT
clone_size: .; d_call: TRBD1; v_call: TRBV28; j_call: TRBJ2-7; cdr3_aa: CASSWGQTRSYEQYF; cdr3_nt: TGTGCCAGCAGTTGGGGACAGACAAGATCCTACGAGCAGTACTTC
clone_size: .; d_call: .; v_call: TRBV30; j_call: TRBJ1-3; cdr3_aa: CAWRARVNTIYF; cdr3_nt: TGTGCCTGGAGGGCCAGGGTGAACACCATATATTTT